Included here is one TCR beta chain sequence, with context. Its antigen has not been determined. Within one base of it there is no much larger clone, and no base qualities were kept. The germline V gene provides CDR1 SGHRS and CDR2 YFSETQ. The cysteine opens and the phenylalanine closes a CDR3 of 16 amino acids. Of all the DNA, just the CDR3 is kept, 48 bases in frame from base 1. V loses 3 bases, J loses 0 bases, and the germline ends lie 15 bases apart. The immunoSEQ hsTCRB v3.0 assay was used at survey level resolution to sequence the TRB variable region. TRB sequencing targeted a depth of 40,000-50,000 T-cell genomes per sample. Pooled TRB libraries were sequenced on an Illumina MiSeq with a v3 150-cycle kit. The original methods were these. Analysis of repertoires was carried out in R inside a reproducible Nextflow workflow spanning QC, data transformation and analysis. LymphoSeq2, an R package for exploring AIRR-Seq data, was used to implement custom analyses. A handful of samples yielding fewer than 5000 total TRB sequences were excluded, leaving roughly 200 analyzed HIV repertoires. Among the 170 to 200 HIV repertoires that were kept, 59 were collected before ART initiation and over 120 were collected after ART initiation. Repertoires were downsampled to 5000 TRB nucleotide sequences, with summary statistics averaged over 100 downsampling iterations. TRB sequences were retained for analysis only if CDR3 regions of at least seven amino acids were present. Diversity was measured with a Shannon entropy-derived clonality score and the Gini coefficient. In the repertoire networks, any two of the top 5000 CDR3 amino acid sequences were connected whenever the two sequences differed by an edit distance of one. For TRB CDR3 amino acid sequences, antigen specificity groups and MHC restriction were predicted with GLIPH2. To flag known associations with CMV, EBV, HIV or tissue antigens, CDR3 amino acid sequences were compared against VDJdb and McPAS-TCR. Pre-ART, post-ART and control groups were compared with Wilcoxon signed-rank tests and Holm-Bonferroni correction. In TCRdb, the immuneACCESS table is reduced to in-frame sequences with V and J assigned. These tables do not hold every clone; where another copy was compared, an unresolved V gene accounts for under half, and the others remain unexplained. V, J and clone size were drawn from that table, and D and trimming were deduced from the DNA. A total of about 25,000 clones appear in this sample, about 77% of them only once. 4.5% to 5% of the sample goes to the ten largest clones.

This sample is drawn from a study of long-term antiretroviral therapy in people with HIV (dated by TCRdb to about 2022). Regarding the complete study: The earliest samples were collected about a decade before the 2015 WHO recommendation for immediate ART, when ART was typically delayed until CD4 counts fell. Whether ART initiation and durable HIV suppression were associated with changes in peripheral blood TRB repertoire composition and diversity was tested in a retrospective serial study. A total of fewer than 200 cryopreserved PBMC samples were contributed to the cohort by 30 adults with confirmed HIV infection, with samples collected serially over a mean of approximately 6 years (range 1-12). Among the 30 to 35 participants with HIV, about a dozen were female. No cross-contamination during QIAcube processing was seen in test extractions of a monoclonal T-cell line run alongside approximately 36 polyclonal samples.

Inclusion was restricted to participants for whom at least one PBMC sample before ART initiation and at least two post-ART samples were available. All participants with HIV were treated in the United States of America. Cryopreserved samples of roughly 0.95-10 million PBMC were thawed and washed before DNA extraction. At the time of the earliest PBMC sample for each participant with HIV, ages ranged from about 23 to 60 years. Each participant contributed PBMC samples from 1-4 timepoints before ART initiation and 2-8 timepoints after ART initiation, with a median of 7 samples. Serial HIV viral load, CD4+ T-cell count, ART history and demographic data were obtained for every participant. Using a Qiagen kit on a QIAcube, genomic DNA was extracted from unsorted PBMC, with samples processed in batches of 12. Beyond this particular receptor, the publication reports: Expanded TRB clones identified before ART initiation dominated the repertoire across all time points, though the dominance fluctuated and decreased in many PLHIV after ART. No data were available on ART adherence, viral resistance or therapy changes, limiting inferences about post-ART repertoire changes. CDR3 length ranges in HIV repertoires were narrower than in controls, and network structure suggested an antigen-experienced repertoire with only a slight naive shift after ART. Owing to limited PBMC availability, only the TCR beta chain was sequenced, without alpha chain pairing. Because pre-ART samples had limited cell numbers, profiling was done on unsorted PBMC rather than on sorted CD4+ and CD8+ T cells. Starting ART was linked to a significant rise in TRB diversity, yet even with long-term ART the diversity remained significantly lower than in transplant donor controls. The samples were dated from about 2003 to 2018, and the ART regimens that were used may be less effective than current ART regimens.

This TCR was recovered from a middle-aged woman with HIV. This specimen was unsorted PBMCs, taken 0.5 years after starting antiretroviral therapy. The sequence is built from TRBV5-1 and TRBJ1-1, with TRBD1 tentatively as D gene (6 bases match). The CDR3 loop reads CASSSGTTTMNTEAFF. The sequenced DNA is TGCGCCAGCAGCTCTGGGACAACTACTATGAACACTGAAGCTTTCTTT.